Below, 23 T cell receptor beta chains from the same sample are listed, as sequenced in a study of post-analysis software for immune sequencing data. Findings and caveats of the study: Patients had higher frequencies than controls of a few TRBV segments, including TRBV5-6, TRBV5-1 and TRBV20-1.

No antigen is known for these receptors. Sequencing libraries made from TCR beta cDNA carried unique molecular identifiers. A single record per CDR3 protein comes from TCRdb applying MiXCR to the PCR reads. The sample yields some 190,000 distinct CDR3 sequences, 29% seen once. Sequencing was performed on blood. All receptors come from a girl aged 2 to 17 with multiple sclerosis.

V usage is TRBV20-1 and J usage is TRBJ1-1; 7 nucleotides line up with TRBD1. The V gene's germline CDR1 is DFQATT and CDR2 SNEGSKA (reference sequence). The ends lost 3 bases at V and 5 bases at J; junction bases unmatched: 12. CDR3 length: 15 amino acids. The DNA for the CDR3 is TGCAGTGCTAGCCGGGACAGTGGGGGAACAACTGAAGCTTTCTTT. Translating it yields CSASRDSGGTTEAFF.

There are many counts of this clonotype. This chain uses TRBV28 with TRBJ2-7; possibly TRBD2 for D (6 bases). Germline lookup yields CDR1 MDHEN and CDR2 SYDVKM. The CDR3 extends over 13 amino acids. Trimming removed 2 bases from V and 4 bases from J, with 9 bases in between. The CDR3 DNA reads as TGTGCCAGCAGTTTAGTCGGGGGTTACGAGCAGTACTTC. It codes for CASSLVGGYEQYF. The full variable domain, its missing parts supplied by reference TRBV28 and TRBJ2-7, is DVKVTQSSRYLVKRTGEKVFLECVQDMDHENMFWYRQDPGLGLRLIYFSYDVKMKEKGDIPEGYSVSREKKERFSLILESASTNQTSMYLCASSLVGGYEQYFGPGTRLTVT.

This clonotype was picked up a small number of times. This CDR3 is CASRVPGAGYGYTF. CDR3 coding DNA: TGTGCCAGCAGGGTCCCGGGAGCGGGATATGGCTACACCTTC. The chain carries TRBV28 and TRBJ1-2, with D unresolved. Deletions cut 6 bases from V and 5 bases from J, with 16 bases between. The CDR3 consists of 14 residues. Germline-derived CDR1 and CDR2 are MDHEN and SYDVKM.

The CDR3 nucleotides read TGTGCCAGCAGTTATGACCTCAGGGGGACTGAAGCTTTCTTT. Its protein product is CASSYDLRGTEAFF. The chain joins TRBV6-5 to TRBJ1-1; 7 positions match TRBD1. CDR1 is MNHEY and CDR2 is SVGAGI in the germline V gene. This CDR3 has 14 residues. V shed 3 bases and J 5 bases; nucleotides not matched to a gene: 6.

This chain uses TRBV12-3 or TRBV12-4 with TRBJ2-5, with D maybe TRBD1 (6 bases). The CDR3 length is 13 residues. V was shortened by 5 bases and J by 5 bases, with 12 bases between the two germline ends. The CDR3 region has the DNA TGTGCCAGCAGTCTCCGGACAGTTGAGACCCAGTACTTC. It codes for CASSLRTVETQYF.

The sample holds many counts of this clonotype. The chain combines TRBV12-3 or TRBV12-4 with TRBJ1-6, with 8 nucleotides matching TRBD1. The CDR3 consists of 15 residues. The ends lost 6 bases at V and 9 bases at J; junction bases unmatched: 10. CDR3 DNA sequence: TGTGCCAGCAGCGGACAGGGATCGAATCGTTCACCCCTCCACTTT. Protein sequence: CASSGQGSNRSPLHF.

This clonotype has only a few counts. The J gene is TRBJ2-7, the V gene TRBV24-1; 10 bases align to TRBD2. With 3 bases clipped from V and 7 bases from J, the junction kept 11 bases outside the gene matches. The CDR3 length is 16 residues. Germline lookup yields CDR1 KGHDR and CDR2 SFDVKD. The CDR3 nucleotides are TGTGCCACCAGTGATACTAGCGGGGAGGCAGGCAATGAGCAGTACTTC. It codes for CATSDTSGEAGNEQYF.

This clonotype was recorded at least ten times. The chain is built from TRBV6-6 and TRBJ2-1, with 7 positions matching TRBD1. V lost 4 bases to trimming and J lost 2 bases; unmatched junction nucleotides: 11. The germline V gene has CDR1 MNHNY and CDR2 SVGAGI (reference sequence). The CDR3 covers 17 residues. The CDR3 protein is CASSSYGTASAYNEQFF. The CDR3 DNA reads as TGTGCCAGCAGTTCCTACGGGACAGCCTCCGCCTACAATGAGCAGTTCTTC.

Ten or more counts support this clonotype. The chain joins TRBV6-6 to TRBJ2-1, with D possibly being TRBD1 (5 bases). Germline V gene sequence: CDR1 MNHNY, CDR2 SVGAGI (reference sequence). The V and J ends lost 5 bases and 0 bases respectively, with 11 bases between them. There are 15 residues in the CDR3. The CDR3 nucleotides are TGTGCCAGCAGTGAGACAGTTAGCTCCTACAATGAGCAGTTCTTC. Residues: CASSETVSSYNEQFF.

This clonotype was seen repeatedly, ten times or more. V gene TRBV12-3 or TRBV12-4 combines with J gene TRBJ2-7; D is ambiguous. This CDR3 has 14 amino acids. The V gene lost 3 bases and the J gene lost 1 base, with 10 bases spanning the gap. The CDR3 sequence is CASSFRYRSYEQYF. The CDR3 nucleotides are TGTGCCAGCAGTTTCCGGTACCGTTCCTACGAGCAGTACTTC.

The V and J genes are TRBV7-8 and TRBJ1-1; 7 nucleotides agree with TRBD1. Trimming at V came to 5 bases and at J to 8 bases, leaving 8 bases not matched to a gene. CDR3 length equals 13 residues. The germline V gene has CDR1 SGHVS and CDR2 FQNEAQ. Here the CDR3 DNA reads TGTGCCAGCAGCAAAAGCGGGGACAGCGAAGCTTTCTTT. Protein: CASSKSGDSEAFF. The entire variable domain, with the rest obtained from reference TRBV7-8 and TRBJ1-1, is as follows: GAGVSQSPRYKVAKRGQDVALRCDPISGHVSLFWYQQALGQGPEFLTYFQNEAQLDKSGLPSDRFFAERPEGSVSTLKIQRTQQEDSAVYLCASSKSGDSEAFFGQGTRLTVV.

This clonotype has only a few counts. The J gene is TRBJ1-6, the V gene TRBV2; D gene uncertain. The CDR3 is 13 residues long. CDR1 is SNHLY and CDR2 is FYNNEI in the germline V gene. V lost 10 bases, J lost 6 bases, and 13 bases lay in between. The CDR3 here is CAIQFEFNSPLHF. CDR3 nucleotides: TGTGCCATCCAATTTGAATTTAATTCACCCCTCCACTTT. Together with reference TRBV2 and TRBJ1-6, the CDR3 gives the full variable domain: EPEVTQTPSHQVTQMGQEVILRCVPISNHLYFYWYRQILGQKVEFLVSFYNNEISEKSEIFDDQFSVERPDGSNFTLKIRSTKLEDSAMYFCAIQFEFNSPLHFGNGTRLTVT.

This clonotype was counted at least ten times. The chain uses TRBV10-3 and TRBJ2-7, with D perhaps TRBD2 (5 bases). The germline gives CDR1 ENHRY, CDR2 SYGVKD. The CDR3 is made up of 13 amino acids. Between the trimmed V and J ends, which lost 6 bases and 2 bases, there was a span of 11 bases. The CDR3 region has the DNA TGTGCCATCAGCGGGGATACCACCTACGAGCAGTACTTC. This translates into CAISGDTTYEQYF.

This clonotype appeared a few times. This rearrangement joins TRBV7-2 to TRBJ2-1; D ambiguous. Trimming cost V 1 base and J 7 bases, with 11 bases left between them. Germline V gene lookup returns CDR1 SGHTA and CDR2 FQGNSA. The CDR3 spans 14 residues. The CDR3 DNA is TGTGCCAGCAGCTTAGTTATGTCCTCAAATGAGCAGTTCTTC. Protein: CASSLVMSSNEQFF.

This clonotype was observed a handful of times. The chain joins TRBV5-1 to TRBJ1-1; tentative D call: TRBD1 (5 bases). The CDR3 length is 16 residues. Between the trimmed V and J ends, which lost 1 base and 3 bases, there was a span of 16 bases. Germline V lookup: CDR1 SGHRS, CDR2 YFSETQ. The DNA of the CDR3 is TGCGCCAGCAGCTTGATCTTCCGGGGGAGGGACACTGAAGCTTTCTTT. This translates into CASSLIFRGRDTEAFF.

This clonotype has just a few counts. This chain connects TRBV7-2 to TRBJ2-7; no definite D call. The CDR3 contains 14 residues. The germline V gene encodes CDR1 SGHTA and CDR2 FQGNSA. V lost 1 base to trimming and J lost 2 bases, with 9 bases between them. The CDR3 DNA reads as TGTGCCAGCAGCTTAGTCGGTGGGGCCTACGAGCAGTACTTC. Its translation is CASSLVGGAYEQYF.

The chain joins TRBV12-5 to TRBJ1-6; D call uncertain. The CDR3 length is 15 residues. Germline CDR1 reads LGHNT; CDR2 reads FRNRAP. The V gene lost 7 bases and the J gene lost 12 bases, with 22 bases spanning the gap. CDR3 sequence: CASAIGLGVDIPLHF. The CDR3 DNA sequence: TGTGCTAGTGCCATTGGACTCGGGGTTGATATACCCCTCCACTTT.

Details on this clonotype: Being one base from a much bigger clone, this may be a read error. The V and J genes are TRBV3-1 and TRBJ2-3; D is perhaps TRBD2 (6 bases). This CDR3 comprises 14 residues. CDR1 and CDR2 (germline): LGHDT, YNNKEL (reference sequence). The CDR3 nucleotides are TGTGCCGGCAGCCACAGCGGGTCCACAGATACGCAGTATTTT. It yields the protein CAGSHSGSTDTQYF.

Points on this clonotype: A much larger clonotype is one base distant, so this may be a read error. V usage is TRBV5-1 and J usage is TRBJ2-1; possible D gene TRBD1, 5 bases. CDR3 length: 13 residues. The V gene lost 4 bases and the J gene lost 5 bases, with 10 bases spanning the gap. Germline loops: CDR1 SGHRS, CDR2 YFSETQ. The CDR3 DNA reads TGCGCCAGCAGCGTTGGGGCTAACAATGAGCAGTTCTTC. Translation: CASSVGANNEQFF.

This rearrangement joins TRBV5-1 to TRBJ2-5, with 7 bases matching TRBD1. The J call may be wrong; the DNA end is better matched by TRBJ2-7. The CDR3 length is 14 residues. Germline values: CDR1 SGHRS, CDR2 YFSETQ. CDR3 coding DNA: TGCGCCAGCAGCCTCCAGGGGGTTTTTGACGAGCAGTACTTC. It yields the protein CASSLQGVFDEQYF.

Of note for this clonotype: A read error may account for a junction end that differs from germline. The chain is built from TRBV12-3 or TRBV12-4 and TRBJ1-5; 7 bases are shared with TRBD1. CDR3 length: 14 amino acids. The CDR3 protein is CTSSLQGTNQPQHF. The CDR3 DNA follows: TGTACCAGCAGTTTACAGGGGACGAATCAGCCCCAGCATTTT.

The V and J genes are TRBV27 and TRBJ1-2; tentatively, D is TRBD1 (6 bases). CDR1 is MNHEY and CDR2 is SMNVEV in the germline V gene (reference sequence). The CDR3 is made up of 15 amino acids. Trimming removed 3 bases at V and 3 bases at J, with 14 bases between. In nucleotides, the CDR3 is TGTGCCAGCAGTTTCTGGCAGGGGAGTCACTATGGCTACACCTTC. Amino acids: CASSFWQGSHYGYTF.

This sequence joins TRBV10-2 and TRBJ2-1; D not resolved. The germline V and J ends were trimmed by 6 bases and 5 bases, with 11 bases remaining between them. The germline V gene encodes CDR1 WSHSY and CDR2 SAAADI. The CDR3 is 13 amino acids. In DNA, the CDR3 is TGCGCCAGCAGCCTGGACGAGAACAATGAGCAGTTCTTC. Translating gives CASSLDENNEQFF.